This TCR beta chain was retrieved from a study of blood T cell repertoires in COVID-19. Study summary: From the United States, Italy and Spain came samples of acute and convalescent COVID-19.

Authors' processing steps: It was from reference gene primer amplification that nucleated cell counts were estimated. The data were produced by immunoSEQ multiplex PCR, yet TCRdb's version contains in-frame clones alone and is incomplete. D and trimming come from the DNA, and the V and J calls and clone size come from that table. The table lists 200,000 to 300,000 clones, approximately 87% of them singletons. This CDR3 has 16 residues. Trimming removed 0 bases from V and 2 bases from J, with 11 bases in between. Germline V gene data show CDR1 as LGHNA and CDR2 as YNFKEQ. The receptor comes from a woman between 40 and 50 years old who had recovered from COVID-19. Sequenced: peripheral blood. The V gene is TRBV4-2, the J gene TRBJ1-5; D uncertain. CDR3 DNA sequence: TGTGCCAGCAGCCAAGAGCGGGGTATAGGCAATCAGCCCCAGCATTTT. This codes for CASSQERGIGNQPQHF.